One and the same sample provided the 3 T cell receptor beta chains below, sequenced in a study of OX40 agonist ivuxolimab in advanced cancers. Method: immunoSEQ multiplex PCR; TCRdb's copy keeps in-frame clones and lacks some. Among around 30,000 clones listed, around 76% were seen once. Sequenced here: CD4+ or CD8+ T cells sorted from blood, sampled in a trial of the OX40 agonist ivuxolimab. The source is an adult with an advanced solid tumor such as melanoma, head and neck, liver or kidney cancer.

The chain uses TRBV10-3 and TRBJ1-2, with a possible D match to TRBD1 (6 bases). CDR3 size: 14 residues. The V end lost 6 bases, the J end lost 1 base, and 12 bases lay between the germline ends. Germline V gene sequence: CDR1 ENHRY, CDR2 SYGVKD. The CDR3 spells CAISLNRDNYGYTF. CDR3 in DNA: TGTGCCATCAGCCTCAACAGGGATAACTATGGCTACACCTTC.

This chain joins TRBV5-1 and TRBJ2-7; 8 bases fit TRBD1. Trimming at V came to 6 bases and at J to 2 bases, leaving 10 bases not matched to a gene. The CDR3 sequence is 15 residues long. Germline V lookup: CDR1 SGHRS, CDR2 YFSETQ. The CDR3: CASTNGRTGTYEQYF. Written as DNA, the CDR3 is TGCGCCAGCACCAACGGCAGGACAGGGACCTACGAGCAGTACTTC. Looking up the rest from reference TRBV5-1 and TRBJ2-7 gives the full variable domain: KAGVTQTPRYLIKTRGQQVTLSCSPISGHRSVSWYQQTPGQGLQFLFEYFSETQRNKGNFPGRFSGRQFSNSRSEMNVSTLELGDSALYLCASTNGRTGTYEQYFGPGTRLTVT.

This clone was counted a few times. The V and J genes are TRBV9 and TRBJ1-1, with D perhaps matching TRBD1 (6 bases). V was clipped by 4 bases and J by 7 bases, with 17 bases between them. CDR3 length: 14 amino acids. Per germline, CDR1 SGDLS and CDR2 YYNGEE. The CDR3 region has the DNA TGTGCCAGCAGCCCCAGGGCCCAAGGGGGTGAAGCTTTCTTT. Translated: CASSPRAQGGEAFF. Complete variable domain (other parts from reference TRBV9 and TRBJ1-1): DSGVTQTPKHLITATGQRVTLRCSPRSGDLSVYWYQQSLDQGLQFLIQYYNGEERAKGNILERFSAQQFPDLHSELNLSSLELGDSALYFCASSPRAQGGEAFFGQGTRLTVV.